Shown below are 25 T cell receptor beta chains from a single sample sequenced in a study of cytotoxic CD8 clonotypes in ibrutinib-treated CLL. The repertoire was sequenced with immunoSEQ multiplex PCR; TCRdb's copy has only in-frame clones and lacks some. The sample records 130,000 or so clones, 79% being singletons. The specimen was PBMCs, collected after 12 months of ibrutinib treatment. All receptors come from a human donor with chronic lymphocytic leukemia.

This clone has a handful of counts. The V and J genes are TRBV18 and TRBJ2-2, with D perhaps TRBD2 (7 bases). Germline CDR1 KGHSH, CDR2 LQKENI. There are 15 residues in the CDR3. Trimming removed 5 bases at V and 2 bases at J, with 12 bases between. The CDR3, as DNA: TGTGCCAGCTCATCCCCGGGGGGCAACACCGGGGAGCTGTTTTTT. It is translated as CASSSPGGNTGELFF.

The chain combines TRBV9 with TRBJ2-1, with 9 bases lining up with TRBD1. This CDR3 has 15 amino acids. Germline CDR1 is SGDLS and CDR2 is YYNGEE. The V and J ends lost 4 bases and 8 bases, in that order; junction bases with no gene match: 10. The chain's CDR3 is CASSPTGTGIHEQFF. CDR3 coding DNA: TGTGCCAGCAGCCCGACCGGGACAGGGATCCATGAGCAGTTCTTC.

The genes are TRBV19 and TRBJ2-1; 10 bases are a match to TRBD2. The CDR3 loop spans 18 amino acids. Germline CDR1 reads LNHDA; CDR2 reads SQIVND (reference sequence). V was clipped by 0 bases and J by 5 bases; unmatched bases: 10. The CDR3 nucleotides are TGTGCCAGTAGTATAGACGGCGGACTAGCGGTGAGACACAATGAGCAGTTCTTC. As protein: CASSIDGGLAVRHNEQFF.

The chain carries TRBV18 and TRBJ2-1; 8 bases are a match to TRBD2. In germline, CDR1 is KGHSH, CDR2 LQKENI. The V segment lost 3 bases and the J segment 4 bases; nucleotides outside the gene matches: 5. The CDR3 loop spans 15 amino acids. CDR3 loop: CASSPGLGAYNEQFF. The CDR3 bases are TGTGCCAGCTCACCGGGACTAGGAGCGTACAATGAGCAGTTCTTC.

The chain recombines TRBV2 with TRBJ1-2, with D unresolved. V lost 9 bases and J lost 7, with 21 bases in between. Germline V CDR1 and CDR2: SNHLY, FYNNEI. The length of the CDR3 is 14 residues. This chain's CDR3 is CASGLSFVPVGYTF. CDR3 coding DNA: TGTGCCAGTGGGTTGAGTTTTGTCCCAGTTGGCTACACCTTC. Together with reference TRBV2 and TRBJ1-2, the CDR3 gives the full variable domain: EPEVTQTPSHQVTQMGQEVILRCVPISNHLYFYWYRQILGQKVEFLVSFYNNEISEKSEIFDDQFSVERPDGSNFTLKIRSTKLEDSAMYFCASGLSFVPVGYTFGSGTRLTVV.

The CDR3 sequence: CASSLFYGRQGGSNYGYTF. The CDR3 DNA reads TGTGCCAGCAGCTTATTTTACGGGAGACAGGGAGGGTCAAACTATGGCTACACCTTC. The chain recombines TRBV7-8 with TRBJ1-2; 7 bases line up with TRBD1. J lost 2 bases, V lost 2 bases, and 17 bases had no gene match. Germline V lookup: CDR1 SGHVS, CDR2 FQNEAQ. This CDR3 has 19 amino acids.

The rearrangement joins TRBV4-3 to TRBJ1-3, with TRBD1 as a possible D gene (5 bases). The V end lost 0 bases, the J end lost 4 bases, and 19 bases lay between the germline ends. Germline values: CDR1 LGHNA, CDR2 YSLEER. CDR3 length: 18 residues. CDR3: CASSQDSSVGEKGNTIYF. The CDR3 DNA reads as TGCGCCAGCAGCCAAGATTCGAGTGTGGGGGAAAAAGGAAACACCATATATTTT.

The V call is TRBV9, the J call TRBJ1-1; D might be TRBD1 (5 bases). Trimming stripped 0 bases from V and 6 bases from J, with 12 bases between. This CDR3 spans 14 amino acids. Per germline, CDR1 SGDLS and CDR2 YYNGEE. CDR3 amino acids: CASSVGDGVAEAFF. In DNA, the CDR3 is TGTGCCAGCAGCGTAGGGGACGGTGTCGCTGAAGCTTTCTTT.

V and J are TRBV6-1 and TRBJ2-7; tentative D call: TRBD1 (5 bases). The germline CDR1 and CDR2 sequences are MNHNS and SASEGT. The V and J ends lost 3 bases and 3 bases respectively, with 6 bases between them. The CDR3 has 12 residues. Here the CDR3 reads CASSDDSYEQYF. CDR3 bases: TGTGCCAGCAGTGACGACAGCTACGAGCAGTACTTC.

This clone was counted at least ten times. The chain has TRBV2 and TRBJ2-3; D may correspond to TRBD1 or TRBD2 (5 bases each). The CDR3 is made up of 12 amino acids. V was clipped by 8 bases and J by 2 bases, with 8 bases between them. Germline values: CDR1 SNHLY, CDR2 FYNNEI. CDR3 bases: TGTGCCAGCCTGGGGGACACAGATACGCAGTATTTT. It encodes CASLGDTDTQYF.

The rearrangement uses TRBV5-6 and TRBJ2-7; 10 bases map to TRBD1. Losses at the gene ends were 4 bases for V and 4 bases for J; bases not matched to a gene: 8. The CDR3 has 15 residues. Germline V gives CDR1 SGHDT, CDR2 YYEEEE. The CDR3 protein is CASSPRRDRGYEQYF. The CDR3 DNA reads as TGTGCCAGCAGCCCCCGACGGGACAGGGGTTACGAGCAGTACTTC. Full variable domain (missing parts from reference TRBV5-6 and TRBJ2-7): DAGVTQSPTHLIKTRGQQVTLRCSPKSGHDTVSWYQQALGQGPQFIFQYYEEEERQRGNFPDRFSGHQFPNYSSELNVNALLLGDSALYLCASSPRRDRGYEQYFGPGTRLTVT.

CDR3 bases: TGTGCCAGCAGCTTAACTCGTGGGGTAAATGAAAAACTGTTTTTT. Translating it yields CASSLTRGVNEKLFF. The gene calls are TRBV7-2 and TRBJ1-4; D remains ambiguous. CDR1 SGHTA and CDR2 FQGNSA come from the germline V gene. Trimming took off 2 bases at V and 5 bases at J, with 12 bases between the two ends. This CDR3 contains 15 residues. Full variable domain (rest looked up from reference TRBV7-2 and TRBJ1-4): GAGVSQSPSNKVTEKGKDVELRCDPISGHTALYWYRQSLGQGLEFLIYFQGNSAPDKSGLPSDRFSAERTGGSVSTLTIQRTQQEDSAVYLCASSLTRGVNEKLFFGSGTQLSVL.

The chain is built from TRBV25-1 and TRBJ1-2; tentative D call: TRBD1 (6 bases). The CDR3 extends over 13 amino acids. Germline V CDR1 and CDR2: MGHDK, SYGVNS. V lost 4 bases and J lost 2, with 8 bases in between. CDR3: CASSVGQNYGYTF. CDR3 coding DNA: TGTGCCAGCAGTGTCGGACAGAACTATGGCTACACCTTC.

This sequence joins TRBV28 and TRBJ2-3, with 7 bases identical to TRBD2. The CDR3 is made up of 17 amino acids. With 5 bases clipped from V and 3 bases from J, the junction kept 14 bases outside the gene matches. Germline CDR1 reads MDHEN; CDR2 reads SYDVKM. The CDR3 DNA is TGTGCCAGCAGTCGACCGGCGACGGGGGGTTTTACAGATACGCAGTATTTT. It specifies CASSRPATGGFTDTQYF.

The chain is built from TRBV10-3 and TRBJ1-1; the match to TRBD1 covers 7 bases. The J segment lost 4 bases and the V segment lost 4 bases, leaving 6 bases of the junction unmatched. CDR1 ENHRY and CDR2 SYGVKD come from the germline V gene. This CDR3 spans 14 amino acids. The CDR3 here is CAISGGRGTTEAFF. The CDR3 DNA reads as TGTGCCATCAGTGGGGGCAGGGGGACCACTGAAGCTTTCTTT.

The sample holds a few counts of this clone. CDR3 sequence: CASSPDRDSHEKLFF. CDR3 sequence (DNA): TGTGCCAGCTCACCCGACCGGGACAGCCATGAAAAACTGTTTTTT. The rearrangement links TRBV18 to TRBJ1-4; 7 bases match TRBD1. The V segment lost 3 bases and the J segment 6 bases; nucleotides outside the gene matches: 7. The CDR3 consists of 15 residues. Germline CDR1 reads KGHSH; CDR2 reads LQKENI.

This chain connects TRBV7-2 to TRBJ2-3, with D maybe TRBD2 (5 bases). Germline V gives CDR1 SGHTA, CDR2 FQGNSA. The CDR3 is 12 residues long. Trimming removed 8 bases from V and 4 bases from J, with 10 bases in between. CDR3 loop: CASGGYADTQYF. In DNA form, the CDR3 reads TGTGCCAGCGGAGGTTACGCAGATACGCAGTATTTT. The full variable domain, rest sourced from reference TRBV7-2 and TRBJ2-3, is GAGVSQSPSNKVTEKGKDVELRCDPISGHTALYWYRQSLGQGLEFLIYFQGNSAPDKSGLPSDRFSAERTGGSVSTLTIQRTQQEDSAVYLCASGGYADTQYFGPGTRLTVL.

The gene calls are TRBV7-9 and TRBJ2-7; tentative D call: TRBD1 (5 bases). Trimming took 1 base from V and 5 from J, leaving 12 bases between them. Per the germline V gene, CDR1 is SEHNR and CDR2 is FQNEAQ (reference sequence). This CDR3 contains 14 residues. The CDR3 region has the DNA TGTGCCAGCAGCTTAGGACAGATTGGGAACGAGCAGTACTTC. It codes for CASSLGQIGNEQYF.

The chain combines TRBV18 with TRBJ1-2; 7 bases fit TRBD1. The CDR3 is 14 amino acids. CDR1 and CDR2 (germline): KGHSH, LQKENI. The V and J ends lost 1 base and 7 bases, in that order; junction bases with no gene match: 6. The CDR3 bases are TGTGCCAGCTCACCACGTGACAGGGAGACTGGCTACACCTTC. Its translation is CASSPRDRETGYTF.

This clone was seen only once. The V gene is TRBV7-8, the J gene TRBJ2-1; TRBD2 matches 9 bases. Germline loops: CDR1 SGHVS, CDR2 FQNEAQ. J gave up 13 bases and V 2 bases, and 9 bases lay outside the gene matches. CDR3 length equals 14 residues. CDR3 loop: CASSLQEAGGFQFF. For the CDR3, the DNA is TGTGCCAGCAGCTTACAGGAGGCGGGAGGGTTCCAGTTCTTC.

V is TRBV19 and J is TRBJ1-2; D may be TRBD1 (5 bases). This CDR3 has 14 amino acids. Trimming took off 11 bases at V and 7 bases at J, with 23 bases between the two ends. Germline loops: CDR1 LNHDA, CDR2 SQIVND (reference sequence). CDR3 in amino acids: CAARDGGLSVGYTF. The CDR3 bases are TGTGCCGCGAGGGACGGGGGTCTTTCGGTTGGCTACACCTTC.

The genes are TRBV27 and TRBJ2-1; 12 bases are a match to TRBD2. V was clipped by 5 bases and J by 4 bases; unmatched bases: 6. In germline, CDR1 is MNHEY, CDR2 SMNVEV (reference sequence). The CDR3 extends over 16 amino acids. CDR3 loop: CASSTRLAGAYNEQFF. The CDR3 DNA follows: TGTGCCAGCAGTACCAGACTAGCGGGAGCGTACAATGAGCAGTTCTTC.

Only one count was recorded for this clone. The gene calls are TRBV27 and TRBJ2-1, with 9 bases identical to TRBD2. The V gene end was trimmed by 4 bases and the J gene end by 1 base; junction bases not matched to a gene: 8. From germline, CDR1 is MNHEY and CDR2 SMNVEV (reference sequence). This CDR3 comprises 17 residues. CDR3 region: CASSSGITSGSYNEQFF. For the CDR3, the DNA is TGTGCCAGCAGTTCGGGAATCACTAGCGGGTCCTACAATGAGCAGTTCTTC.

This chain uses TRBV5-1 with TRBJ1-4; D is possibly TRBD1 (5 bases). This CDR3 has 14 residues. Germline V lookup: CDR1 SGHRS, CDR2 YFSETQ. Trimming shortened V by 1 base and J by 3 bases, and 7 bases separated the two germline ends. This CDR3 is CASSLRGANEKLFF. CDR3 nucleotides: TGCGCCAGCAGCTTGCGGGGGGCTAATGAAAAACTGTTTTTT. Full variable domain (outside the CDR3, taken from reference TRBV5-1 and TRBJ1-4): KAGVTQTPRYLIKTRGQQVTLSCSPISGHRSVSWYQQTPGQGLQFLFEYFSETQRNKGNFPGRFSGRQFSNSRSEMNVSTLELGDSALYLCASSLRGANEKLFFGSGTQLSVL.

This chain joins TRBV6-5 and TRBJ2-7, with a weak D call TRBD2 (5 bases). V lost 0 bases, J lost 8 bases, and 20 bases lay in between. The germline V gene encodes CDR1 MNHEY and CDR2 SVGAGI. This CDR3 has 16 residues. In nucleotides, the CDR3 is TGTGCCAGCAGTTACTCGTCCACAAGCGGCCCCGGTAAGCAGTACTTC. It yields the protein CASSYSSTSGPGKQYF.